Below, one T cell receptor beta chain is given with its context. No antigen is known for it. The data derive from a study of T cell responses to AZD1222 COVID-19 vaccine. Study-wide points: CD4 TCRs covered the whole spike, strongest at regions 160-218 and 743-854. A reported finding is that nearly half of spike-specific TCRs target unmutated variant regions.

Trimming took 2 bases from V and 10 from J, leaving 18 bases between them. From germline, CDR1 is MNHEY and CDR2 SVGEGT. CDR3 length: 16 amino acids. Assay: immunoSEQ multiplex PCR; the TCRdb copy retains only in-frame clones and omits some. This table holds roughly 150,000 clones, 80% to 95% found once. The J gene is TRBJ1-6, the V gene TRBV6-2 or TRBV6-3; D is ambiguous. This sample comprised peripheral blood, obtained 28 days after the second AZD1222 dose. The sequence came from an adult who received the AZD1222 COVID-19 vaccine. The CDR3 loop is CASSYEPATGRSPLHF. The CDR3 coding sequence is TGTGCCAGCAGTTACGAACCGGCAACTGGGCGGTCACCCCTCCACTTT.